The 27 T cell receptor beta chains below were found in one sample sequenced in a study of blood T cell repertoires in COVID-19. Data came from immunoSEQ multiplex PCR; TCRdb stores just in-frame clones and leaves some out. The sample contains a few hundred thousand clones, less than 90% of which appear only once. Sequencing was carried out using peripheral blood. All receptors come from a man aged 60-69 years who had recovered from COVID-19.

This clone was found once. V is TRBV10-2 and J is TRBJ2-1; D remains unclear. V lost 8 bases and J 6 bases, leaving 8 bases between the germline ends. Germline V gene data show CDR1 as WSHSY and CDR2 as SAAADI. CDR3 size: 11 residues. CDR3 bases: TGCGCCAGCGCAATCGGCAATGAGCAGTTCTTC. It codes for CASAIGNEQFF.

This clone was observed once. This chain connects TRBV19 to TRBJ2-2, with 9 bases aligning to TRBD1. Trimming removed 7 bases from V and 5 bases from J; junction bases left unmatched: 11. Germline values: CDR1 LNHDA, CDR2 SQIVND (reference sequence). This CDR3 is built from 16 residues. This CDR3 is CASIPGGQGGTGELFF. DNA for the CDR3: TGTGCCAGTATCCCGGGGGGACAGGGTGGAACCGGGGAGCTGTTTTTT.

This chain connects TRBV19 to TRBJ1-1; the match to TRBD1 covers 7 bases. Germline loops: CDR1 LNHDA, CDR2 SQIVND (reference sequence). The CDR3 has 14 amino acids. With 4 bases clipped from V and 5 bases from J, the junction kept 7 bases outside the gene matches. CDR3 amino acids: CASSNRQGETEAFF. CDR3 DNA sequence: TGTGCCAGTAGTAATCGGCAGGGGGAGACTGAAGCTTTCTTT.

The chain has TRBV5-1 and TRBJ2-2, with TRBD1 matching over 8 bases. This CDR3 has 15 amino acids. The germline gives CDR1 SGHRS, CDR2 YFSETQ. Trimming at V came to 0 bases and at J to 4 bases, leaving 2 bases not matched to a gene. The CDR3 reads CASSLVTGGTGELFF. The CDR3 nucleotides read TGCGCCAGCAGCTTGGTTACAGGGGGCACCGGGGAGCTGTTTTTT.

This CDR3 reads CATSGPGTSGQETQYF. For the CDR3, the DNA is TGTGCCACCAGCGGGCCCGGGACTAGCGGACAAGAGACCCAGTACTTC. The gene calls are TRBV15 and TRBJ2-5; TRBD2 agrees at 11 bases. CDR1 and CDR2 from the germline V gene are LNHNV and YYDKDF (reference sequence). Trimming cost V 5 bases and J 2 bases; bases outside gene matches: 7. The CDR3 is made up of 16 amino acids.

Here the CDR3 reads CAISLAVQSYNEQFF. The CDR3 region has the DNA TGTGCCATATCATTAGCGGTACAATCCTACAATGAGCAGTTCTTC. The chain carries TRBV6-5 and TRBJ2-1; D might be TRBD2 (6 bases). Trimming took off 10 bases at V and 1 base at J, with 17 bases between the two ends. The CDR3 runs to 15 residues. Germline-derived CDR1 and CDR2 are MNHEY and SVGAGI.

The DNA for the CDR3 is TGTGCCAGCAGCCAATCGGGGACAGGGTCCTACGAGCAGTACTTC. Translating gives CASSQSGTGSYEQYF. The rearrangement uses TRBV5-6 and TRBJ2-7; 9 positions match TRBD1. This CDR3 comprises 15 residues. CDR1 and CDR2 from the germline V gene are SGHDT and YYEEEE. With V trimmed by 4 bases and J by 1 base, 6 bases remained unmatched.

V and J are TRBV30 and TRBJ1-2; unclear D gene. CDR1 and CDR2 (germline): GTSNPN, SVGIG (reference sequence). The CDR3 loop spans 11 amino acids. CDR3 sequence: CARRHTYGYTF. CDR3 nucleotides: TGTGCTAGGAGGCATACCTATGGCTACACCTTC. Full variable domain (remainder filled in from reference TRBV30 and TRBJ1-2): SQTIHQWPATLVQPVGSPLSLECTVEGTSNPNLYWYRQAAGRGLQLLFYSVGIGQISSEVPQNLSASRPQDRQFILSSKKLLLSDSGFYLCARRHTYGYTFGSGTRLTVV.

This clone was detected a few times. The V gene is TRBV7-2, the J gene TRBJ1-6, with TRBD1 as a possible D gene (6 bases). Germline V gene data show CDR1 as SGHTA and CDR2 as FQGNSA. V gave up 5 bases and J gave up 7 bases, with 15 bases separating them. This CDR3 is built from 15 residues. CDR3 sequence (DNA): TGTGCCAGCAGCCCCCCCGTGGGGACAAATTCACCCCTCCACTTT. This gives the protein CASSPPVGTNSPLHF. Variable domain in full (rest from reference TRBV7-2 and TRBJ1-6): GAGVSQSPSNKVTEKGKDVELRCDPISGHTALYWYRQSLGQGLEFLIYFQGNSAPDKSGLPSDRFSAERTGGSVSTLTIQRTQQEDSAVYLCASSPPVGTNSPLHFGNGTRLTVT.

The chain joins TRBV5-3 to TRBJ2-5, with D possibly TRBD1 on 5 matching bases. TRBV5-3 is filed as an ORF, its function uncertain. The CDR3 extends over 14 amino acids. The V end lost 0 bases, the J end lost 3 bases, and 9 bases lay between the germline ends. The CDR3 DNA reads as TGTGCCAGAAGCTTGGCTGCCAGGGAAGAGACCCAGTACTTC. It encodes CARSLAAREETQYF.

V and J are TRBV27 and TRBJ2-5, with TRBD2 matching 10 bases. The CDR3 is made up of 16 amino acids. With 6 bases clipped from V and 2 bases from J, the junction kept 9 bases outside the gene matches. CDR1 and CDR2 (germline): MNHEY, SMNVEV (reference sequence). The CDR3 reads CASRSWGSGRQETQYF. The CDR3 DNA reads TGTGCCAGCAGATCCTGGGGTAGCGGGAGGCAAGAGACCCAGTACTTC.

The chain has TRBV29-1 and TRBJ1-4, with D tentatively TRBD1 (5 bases). CDR1 and CDR2 from the germline V gene are SQVTM and ANQGSEA. CDR3 size: 13 residues. V was pared by 4 bases and J by 8 bases, with 14 bases between. The CDR3 DNA sequence: TGCAGCGTTGTTTGGGGCAGTAAAGAAAAACTGTTTTTT. Residues: CSVVWGSKEKLFF.

This clone appeared a few times. The chain uses TRBV5-6 and TRBJ1-2, with 8 bases aligning to TRBD1. The CDR3 is 14 residues long. The V gene's germline CDR1 is SGHDT and CDR2 YYEEEE. The V gene end was trimmed by 0 bases and the J gene end by 7 bases; junction bases not matched to a gene: 5. DNA of the CDR3: TGTGCCAGCAGCTTGGTAAACAGGGGGATTGGCTACACCTTC. Translated, it gives CASSLVNRGIGYTF.

The gene calls are TRBV14 and TRBJ1-6, with D perhaps TRBD1 (5 bases). V dropped 1 base and J dropped 7 bases, with 11 bases sitting between them. Germline lookup yields CDR1 SGHDN and CDR2 FVKESK. This CDR3 is built from 15 residues. In DNA, the CDR3 is TGTGCCAGCAGCCAAGTGACAGTTAACAATTCACCCCTCCACTTT. Its protein product is CASSQVTVNNSPLHF.

There are a few counts of this clone. V gene TRBV6-2 or TRBV6-3 combines with J gene TRBJ2-7; possible D gene TRBD1, 5 bases. Germline assignment: CDR1 MNHEY and CDR2 SVGEGT. CDR3 length: 14 residues. The V gene lost 5 bases and the J gene lost 1 base, with 12 bases spanning the gap. As DNA, the CDR3 is TGTGCCAGCAGTCTTACCACAGGATCCTACGAGCAGTACTTC. Translating it yields CASSLTTGSYEQYF.

This clone came up once. The V gene is TRBV7-3, the J gene TRBJ2-1; the match to TRBD2 covers 11 bases. Germline V gives CDR1 SGHTA, CDR2 FQGTGA. CDR3 length: 15 residues. V lost 5 bases to trimming and J lost 7 bases; unmatched junction nucleotides: 7. CDR3 DNA: TGTGCCAGCAGCCTTAGCGGGGGGGAGAGAAATGAGCAGTTCTTC. Translated: CASSLSGGERNEQFF.

V and J are TRBV11-2 and TRBJ2-5; 7 nucleotides align to TRBD1. The CDR3 runs 13 residues. V lost 5 bases, J lost 6 bases, and 6 bases stayed unmatched. Germline V gene lookup returns CDR1 SGHAT and CDR2 FQNNGV. CDR3: CASSQDRKQTQYF. The DNA of the CDR3 is TGTGCCAGCAGCCAGGACAGGAAACAGACCCAGTACTTC.

This clone rates as medium-sized. This chain uses TRBV4-2 with TRBJ1-4, with 8 bases identical to TRBD1. The junction had 12 bases not matched to a gene; V was cut back by 0 bases and J by 6 bases. Germline-derived CDR1 and CDR2 are LGHNA and YNFKEQ. This CDR3 spans 18 amino acids. The CDR3 loop reads CASSQDLPGGLLDEKLFF. CDR3 sequence (DNA): TGTGCCAGCAGCCAAGATCTTCCAGGGGGCTTGCTTGATGAAAAACTGTTTTTT.

The J gene is TRBJ1-5, the V gene TRBV6-6; D gene ambiguous. CDR3 size: 15 residues. V lost 2 bases, J lost 0 bases, and 8 bases lay in between. Germline loops: CDR1 MNHNY, CDR2 SVGAGI (reference sequence). This CDR3 is CASSYNPYSNQPQHF. The CDR3 nucleotides are TGTGCCAGCAGTTACAATCCCTATAGCAATCAGCCCCAGCATTTT.

The V gene is TRBV24-1, the J gene TRBJ1-2; D possibly corresponds to TRBD1 (5 bases). CDR3 length equals 13 residues. Per germline, CDR1 KGHDR and CDR2 SFDVKD. With 4 bases removed from V and 7 bases from J, the gap between germline ends came to 12 bases. The CDR3 bases are TGTGCCACCAGTGAGGGGGGACTCAGTGGCTACACCTTC. Translated: CATSEGGLSGYTF.

On this clone itself: At one end, the junction sequence differs from germline, possibly due to a read error. The chain combines TRBV6-5 with TRBJ2-1; 7 bases map to TRBD2. The germline CDR1 and CDR2 sequences are MNHEY and SVGAGI. The CDR3 is made up of 15 amino acids. CDR3 DNA sequence: TGTGCCAGCACCTCAAAACCCGGGGGGAACAATGCGCAGTTCTTC. It is translated as CASTSKPGGNNAQFF.

The gene calls are TRBV12-3 or TRBV12-4 and TRBJ2-7, with 9 bases matching TRBD1. The J segment lost 7 bases and the V segment lost 4 bases, leaving 5 bases of the junction unmatched. The CDR3 runs 13 residues. The CDR3 region is CASSSRQGVEQYF. For the CDR3, the DNA is TGTGCCAGCAGTTCCCGACAGGGGGTTGAGCAGTACTTC.

This rearrangement joins TRBV30 to TRBJ1-4; 8 nucleotides line up with TRBD1. This CDR3 comprises 15 residues. The trim removed 4 bases at V and 4 bases at J, leaving 8 bases unmatched. Germline CDR1 GTSNPN, CDR2 SVGIG (reference sequence). The DNA for the CDR3 is TGTGCCTGGAAAAAACCGGGACAGGTTAATGAAAAACTGTTTTTT. This codes for CAWKKPGQVNEKLFF.

The chain's CDR3 is CATSDSLGQGVSGANVLTF. CDR3 DNA: TGTGCCACCAGTGATTCCCTGGGACAGGGGGTCTCTGGGGCCAACGTCCTGACTTTC. The chain carries TRBV24-1 and TRBJ2-6; 11 bases fit TRBD1. Germline assignment: CDR1 KGHDR and CDR2 SFDVKD. J was trimmed by 0 bases and V by 2 bases; bases with no gene match: 5. The CDR3 covers 19 residues.

This chain links TRBV4-1 with TRBJ2-7; the D gene is possibly TRBD1 (6 bases). The V and J ends lost 1 base and 2 bases respectively, with 15 bases between them. Germline CDR1 MGHRA, CDR2 YSYEKL. The CDR3 is made up of 16 amino acids. CDR3 sequence: CASSQVTGQRTYEQYF. As DNA, the CDR3 is TGCGCCAGCAGCCAAGTTACTGGACAGAGGACCTACGAGCAGTACTTC.

The chain is built from TRBV27 and TRBJ2-1; possible D gene TRBD2, 6 bases. CDR3 length equals 13 residues. V dropped 0 bases and J dropped 13 bases, with 13 bases sitting between them. CDR1 MNHEY and CDR2 SMNVEV come from the germline V gene (reference sequence). This CDR3 reads CASSLSSGLRQFF. As DNA, the CDR3 is TGTGCCAGCAGTTTATCTTCGGGACTTAGACAGTTCTTC.

The chain uses TRBV4-2 and TRBJ2-1, with TRBD2 matching over 10 bases. Trimming took 0 bases from V and 1 from J; bases not matched to a gene: 6. Germline values: CDR1 LGHNA, CDR2 YNFKEQ. The CDR3 covers 18 residues. CDR3 sequence reads: CASSQDLISGGSYNEQFF. Here the CDR3 DNA reads TGTGCCAGCAGCCAAGATCTGATTAGCGGGGGGTCCTACAATGAGCAGTTCTTC.